One sample yielded the 20 T cell receptor beta chains listed below, sequenced in a study of blood T cell repertoires in COVID-19. Only in-frame clones appear in the TCRdb table, and some are missing; sequencing was by immunoSEQ multiplex PCR. The sample lists tens of thousands of clones, 85% to 90% occurring once. Sequences were obtained from peripheral blood. All receptors derive from an elderly man with active COVID-19.

In this sample, this clone turned up once. The gene calls are TRBV27 and TRBJ2-1, with 14 bases aligning to TRBD2. Germline V lookup: CDR1 MNHEY, CDR2 SMNVEV (reference sequence). CDR3 length: 16 amino acids. V lost 6 bases and J lost 4; bases outside the gene matches: 5. CDR3 sequence reads: CASSSRTSGRYNEQFF. For the CDR3, the DNA is TGTGCCAGCAGCTCGAGGACTAGCGGGAGGTACAATGAGCAGTTCTTC.

A word on this clone: The same CDR3 is also encoded by other DNA sequences in this sample. This sequence joins TRBV7-9 and TRBJ2-3; TRBD1 might be the D (5 bases). The germline V and J ends were trimmed by 1 base and 0 bases, with 5 bases remaining between them. This CDR3 has 14 residues. CDR1 is SEHNR and CDR2 is FQNEAQ in the germline V gene (reference sequence). CDR3 sequence (DNA): TGTGCCAGCAGCTTAGAGGGGAGCACAGATACGCAGTATTTT. Its translation is CASSLEGSTDTQYF.

This clone was seen only once. The rearrangement joins TRBV7-2 to TRBJ2-1; 10 bases align to TRBD2. CDR1 is SGHTA, CDR2 FQGNSA, per germline. The V and J ends lost 0 bases and 2 bases, in that order; junction bases with no gene match: 4. The CDR3 length is 17 residues. As DNA, the CDR3 is TGTGCCAGCAGCTTAGCCCCAACTAGCGGGACCTACAATGAGCAGTTCTTC. This sequence encodes CASSLAPTSGTYNEQFF. The variable domain in full, with the rest retrieved from reference TRBV7-2 and TRBJ2-1, is GAGVSQSPSNKVTEKGKDVELRCDPISGHTALYWYRQSLGQGLEFLIYFQGNSAPDKSGLPSDRFSAERTGGSVSTLTIQRTQQEDSAVYLCASSLAPTSGTYNEQFFGPGTRLTVL.

The genes are TRBV6-6 and TRBJ2-7, with 13 bases matching TRBD2. The CDR3 spans 16 residues. In germline, CDR1 is MNHNY, CDR2 SVGAGI (reference sequence). The ends lost 2 bases at V and 6 bases at J; junction bases unmatched: 7. The CDR3 nucleotides read TGTGCCAGCAGTTACGGACTAGCGGGAGCCCACTCCGAGCAGTACTTC. Residues: CASSYGLAGAHSEQYF.

The chain combines TRBV30 with TRBJ2-2; the D call may be TRBD1 or TRBD2 (6 bases each). Germline CDR1 and CDR2: GTSNPN and SVGIG (reference sequence). Trimming cost V 7 bases and J 3 bases, with 12 bases left between them. The CDR3 runs to 13 residues. CDR3 loop: CASGAGHTGELFF. CDR3 nucleotides: TGTGCCTCGGGGGCGGGCCACACCGGGGAGCTGTTTTTT.

The rearrangement joins TRBV28 to TRBJ2-1; weak D call: TRBD2 (6 bases). CDR1 and CDR2 (germline): MDHEN, SYDVKM. V lost 2 bases to trimming and J lost 6 bases, with 11 bases between them. The CDR3 is made up of 14 amino acids. DNA of the CDR3: TGTGCCAGCAGTTTACGGGGGATGGGCAATGAGCAGTTCTTC. Amino acids: CASSLRGMGNEQFF.

V and J are TRBV6-2 or TRBV6-3 and TRBJ1-5; TRBD1 agrees at 9 bases. CDR3 length equals 17 residues. The J segment lost 6 bases and the V segment lost 4 bases, leaving 13 bases of the junction unmatched. Germline V gene sequence: CDR1 MNHEY, CDR2 SVGEGT. The CDR3 protein is CASSSRPGQGFGQPQHF. CDR3 DNA sequence: TGTGCCAGCAGTTCCCGTCCGGGACAGGGATTCGGTCAGCCCCAGCATTTT.

The chain is built from TRBV6-6 and TRBJ2-2, with D possibly TRBD1 on 6 matching bases. Germline CDR1 MNHNY, CDR2 SVGAGI (reference sequence). Trimming removed 5 bases from V and 1 base from J, with 8 bases in between. This CDR3 region has 14 residues. The CDR3 DNA follows: TGTGCCAGCAGTAGACAGGAGAACACCGGGGAGCTGTTTTTT. Amino acids: CASSRQENTGELFF.

The chain employs TRBV5-4 and TRBJ2-1; D gene unclear. Germline-derived CDR1 and CDR2 are SGHNT and YYREEE (reference sequence). The germline V and J ends were trimmed by 6 bases and 4 bases, with 17 bases remaining between them. The CDR3 length is 15 residues. The CDR3 loop reads CASTSRSASYNEQFF. DNA of the CDR3: TGTGCCAGCACCAGTAGGAGCGCAAGTTACAATGAGCAGTTCTTC.

This sequence joins TRBV2 and TRBJ2-7; D perhaps matches TRBD2 (6 bases). Germline V gives CDR1 SNHLY, CDR2 FYNNEI. The CDR3 runs to 14 residues. Trimming pared 2 bases from V and 3 bases from J, leaving 11 bases between. The CDR3 bases are TGTGCCAGCAGTGAATCGGGAGAAGGCTACGAGCAGTACTTC. Its translation: CASSESGEGYEQYF.

This chain joins TRBV7-2 and TRBJ2-3; a possible D gene is TRBD2 (5 bases). V was pared by 5 bases and J by 6 bases, with 9 bases between. Germline assignment: CDR1 SGHTA and CDR2 FQGNSA. The CDR3 consists of 12 residues. In nucleotides, the CDR3 is TGTGCCAGCAGCCTCCAGCGGGATACGCAGTATTTT. This encodes CASSLQRDTQYF.

This chain joins TRBV6-2 or TRBV6-3 and TRBJ2-5; 10 bases match TRBD2. Germline V gene sequence: CDR1 MNHEY, CDR2 SVGEGT. The V segment lost 6 bases and the J segment 1 base; nucleotides outside the gene matches: 20. This CDR3 is built from 20 residues. In nucleotides, the CDR3 is TGTGCCAGCAGCTCCAATAGCGGGAGGAACCACCCCAACGTCCAAGAGACCCAGTACTTC. Translating gives CASSSNSGRNHPNVQETQYF.

This chain joins TRBV19 and TRBJ1-1; a weak D match, TRBD1 (6 bases). The CDR3 covers 15 residues. The germline V gene encodes CDR1 LNHDA and CDR2 SQIVND (reference sequence). Deletions cut 4 bases from V and 4 bases from J, with 16 bases between. The CDR3 region is CASSSTGILGTEAFF. CDR3 DNA: TGTGCCAGTAGTAGCACAGGGATCTTAGGCACTGAAGCTTTCTTT.

Here the CDR3 reads CASSLANRVGYQETQYF. The CDR3 DNA reads TGTGCCAGCAGCTTAGCCAACAGGGTGGGGTACCAAGAGACCCAGTACTTC. The V gene is TRBV7-6, the J gene TRBJ2-5, with a tentative D call TRBD1 (6 bases). Germline CDR1 is SGHVS and CDR2 is FNYEAQ. Trimming shortened V by 0 bases and J by 0 bases, and 14 bases separated the two germline ends. The CDR3 consists of 17 residues.

The genes are TRBV9 and TRBJ1-1; D uncertain. Germline V gives CDR1 SGDLS, CDR2 YYNGEE. The CDR3 runs 15 residues. Trimming removed 4 bases from V and 3 bases from J, with 16 bases in between. The CDR3 spells CASSPTRRVDTEAFF. DNA of the CDR3: TGTGCCAGCAGCCCAACTCGACGGGTAGACACTGAAGCTTTCTTT.

The chain has TRBV18 and TRBJ2-5, with a weak D call TRBD1 (8 bases). Germline V gene data show CDR1 as KGHSH and CDR2 as LQKENI. V was clipped by 3 bases and J by 5 bases, with 16 bases between them. The CDR3 runs 15 residues. CDR3 sequence: CASSPDTGGGETQYF. The CDR3 DNA follows: TGTGCCAGCTCACCGGATACAGGGGGAGGGGAGACCCAGTACTTC.

Here the CDR3 reads CASSPARTSEEQYF. The CDR3 nucleotides are TGTGCCAGCAGCCCAGCCAGGACTAGCGAGGAGCAGTACTTC. The chain uses TRBV7-2 and TRBJ2-7, with 9 bases identical to TRBD2. Germline loops: CDR1 SGHTA, CDR2 FQGNSA. The CDR3 consists of 14 residues. V gave up 5 bases and J gave up 7 bases; unmatched junction bases: 9. Combining the CDR3 with reference TRBV7-2 and TRBJ2-7 gives the whole variable domain GAGVSQSPSNKVTEKGKDVELRCDPISGHTALYWYRQSLGQGLEFLIYFQGNSAPDKSGLPSDRFSAERTGGSVSTLTIQRTQQEDSAVYLCASSPARTSEEQYFGPGTRLTVT.

The chain recombines TRBV4-3 with TRBJ1-2; D might be TRBD1 (5 bases). The germline CDR1 and CDR2 sequences are LGHNA and YSLEER. Trimming removed 0 bases from V and 4 bases from J, with 6 bases in between. The CDR3 spans 13 residues. The CDR3 protein is CASSQEGGYGYTF. The CDR3 bases are TGCGCCAGCAGCCAAGAGGGGGGCTATGGCTACACCTTC.

J is TRBJ2-1 and V is TRBV11-2, with 7 bases lining up with TRBD2. The germline gives CDR1 SGHAT, CDR2 FQNNGV. The CDR3 spans 17 residues. V lost 5 bases to trimming and J lost 4 bases; unmatched junction nucleotides: 14. As DNA, the CDR3 is TGTGCCAGCAGCCCGACAACCCTAGCGCGGGGGTACAATGAGCAGTTCTTC. Its translation is CASSPTTLARGYNEQFF.

This chain's CDR3 is CASSYIKGGSDIQYF. The CDR3 nucleotides read TGTGCCAGCAGTTACATCAAAGGGGGATCAGACATTCAGTACTTC. The chain uses TRBV6-2 or TRBV6-3 and TRBJ2-4, with D possibly being TRBD1 (6 bases). The CDR3 length is 15 residues. Trimming removed 2 bases from V and 8 bases from J, with 16 bases in between. Germline V gene lookup returns CDR1 MNHEY and CDR2 SVGEGT.